Below, 31 T cell receptor beta chains from the same sample are listed, as sequenced in a study of T-cell memory formation after mild COVID-19 (dated by TCRdb to the early 2020s). The library came from 5' RACE. Sequenced on an Illumina NovaSeq 6000. The public reads were reprocessed in TCRdb via fastp at Q25 and MiXCR, keeping in-frame beta chains. Duplicate CDR3 protein sequences are folded into a single record with the most common DNA and genes. The sample table contains hundreds of thousands of distinct CDR3 sequences; only one count was recorded for approximately 19% of them. Clones ranked in the top ten supply roughly 21% of the sample. Input material: PBMCs or a T cell subset sorted from them (not recorded which). Receptors were obtained from a young man who had mild COVID-19 (a few samples of this study predate the infection). The sample titles of this study are shuffled in the database, so cell type and time point are left out; the donor was told from shared clones.

This clonotype was seen more than once but under ten times. The rearrangement links TRBV6-2 or TRBV6-3 to TRBJ1-2; D ambiguous. The V gene's germline CDR1 is MNHEY and CDR2 SVGEGT. This CDR3 spans 14 amino acids. Trimming cost V 2 bases and J 4 bases, with 11 bases left between them. CDR3 loop: CASSYVPGLYGYTF. For the CDR3, the DNA is TGTGCCAGCAGTTACGTTCCAGGCCTCTATGGCTACACCTTC.

This clonotype was observed a handful of times. The chain couples TRBV10-2 to TRBJ2-3; D is possibly TRBD2 (5 bases). This CDR3 has 15 residues. Germline V lookup: CDR1 WSHSY, CDR2 SAAADI. Trimming left V 6 bases short and J 4 bases short, with 17 bases between. The CDR3 DNA reads TGCGCCAGCAGCCCTTTCGGGAATTGGGCAGATACGCAGTATTTT. Protein product: CASSPFGNWADTQYF.

This chain joins TRBV12-3 or TRBV12-4 and TRBJ2-7; D not resolved. The CDR3 extends over 12 amino acids. V was pared by 5 bases and J by 2 bases, with 7 bases between. This CDR3 reads CASSPSAYEQYF. The CDR3 bases are TGTGCCAGCAGTCCTTCTGCCTACGAGCAGTACTTC.

The chain combines TRBV27 with TRBJ2-2, with D perhaps TRBD2 (6 bases). The CDR3 totals 14 residues. The germline V and J ends were trimmed by 6 bases and 0 bases, with 8 bases remaining between them. The V gene's germline CDR1 is MNHEY and CDR2 SMNVEV (reference sequence). The CDR3 DNA sequence: TGTGCCAGCAGGCTAGCGTCGAACACCGGGGAGCTGTTTTTT. Protein product: CASRLASNTGELFF.

The genes are TRBV5-1 and TRBJ2-4, with D maybe TRBD2 (7 bases). CDR1 SGHRS and CDR2 YFSETQ come from the germline V gene. Between the trimmed V and J ends, which lost 5 bases and 8 bases, there was a span of 17 bases. The CDR3 sequence is 14 residues long. CDR3 sequence (DNA): TGCGCCAGCAGTTTCCGTCCGGGGGGCGACATTCAGTACTTC. Residues: CASSFRPGGDIQYF.

This clonotype came up a few times. The CDR3 DNA is TGCGCCAGCAGCTTGGGAGGGGTAATGGGGCAGTTCTTC. Translated: CASSLGGVMGQFF. The chain carries TRBV5-1 and TRBJ2-1, with D possibly called TRBD1 or TRBD2 (5 bases each). There are 13 residues in the CDR3. V was shortened by 0 bases and J by 12 bases, with 13 bases between the two germline ends. Germline V gene lookup returns CDR1 SGHRS and CDR2 YFSETQ.

A few counts support this clonotype. The chain joins TRBV29-1 to TRBJ1-5; TRBD1 is a possible D gene (6 bases). Germline CDR1 SQVTM, CDR2 ANQGSEA. The CDR3 consists of 15 residues. V lost 4 bases, J lost 2 bases, and 15 bases lay in between. CDR3 in DNA: TGCAGCGTTGTAATAGGGGGGCAAGGCAATCAGCCCCAGCATTTT. This sequence encodes CSVVIGGQGNQPQHF.

The V gene is TRBV29-1, the J gene TRBJ2-7; TRBD1 matches 7 bases. Germline V gene lookup returns CDR1 SQVTM and CDR2 ANQGSEA. The CDR3 length is 13 residues. With 5 bases clipped from V and 1 base from J, the junction kept 5 bases outside the gene matches. CDR3 amino acids: CSVRGPGSYEQYV. The CDR3 region has the DNA TGCAGCGTTAGGGGGCCTGGATCCTACGAGCAGTACGTC.

There are a few counts of this clonotype. This rearrangement joins TRBV6-2 or TRBV6-3 to TRBJ2-7; D is undetermined. V was pared by 4 bases and J by 3 bases, with 10 bases between. CDR1 is MNHEY, CDR2 SVGEGT, per germline. The CDR3 runs 13 residues. The CDR3 DNA reads as TGTGCCAGCAGTTTCGGACCGAACTACGAGCAGTACGTC. It encodes CASSFGPNYEQYV.

The chain joins TRBV5-1 to TRBJ1-3; perhaps TRBD1 as D (5 bases). The germline CDR1 and CDR2 sequences are SGHRS and YFSETQ. Deletions cut 1 base from V and 0 bases from J, with 8 bases between. This CDR3 has 15 amino acids. For the CDR3, the DNA is TGCGCCAGCAGCTTGACGGGGGACTCTGGAAACACCATATATTTT. Translated, it gives CASSLTGDSGNTIYF.

The genes are TRBV12-3 or TRBV12-4 and TRBJ1-4, with 10 bases identical to TRBD1. The V gene end was trimmed by 4 bases and the J gene end by 7 bases; junction bases not matched to a gene: 6. The length of the CDR3 is 15 residues. CDR3 sequence (DNA): TGTGCCAGCAGTTCCCCCGGGACAGGGGTTGAAAAACTGTTTTTT. Translated, it gives CASSSPGTGVEKLFF.

J is TRBJ2-7 and V is TRBV21-1; no check of the table's D call, TRBD2, against the DNA was made. TRBV21-1 is termed a pseudogene. The CDR3 spans 17 residues. This CDR3 reads CASSKGLAGGGSYEQYV. For the CDR3, the DNA is TGTGCCAGCAGCAAAGGACTAGCGGGGGGTGGATCATACGAGCAGTACGTC.

This clonotype has more than one count but fewer than ten. The J gene is TRBJ2-1, the V gene TRBV4-1; the match to TRBD2 covers 11 bases. J lost 6 bases, V lost 4 bases, and 14 bases had no gene match. This CDR3 is built from 18 residues. The germline V gene encodes CDR1 MGHRA and CDR2 YSYEKL. CDR3 DNA: TGCGCCAGCAGCCGCACCATCGGGCTAGCGGGGGGTGGCAATGAGCAGTTCTTC. This translates into CASSRTIGLAGGGNEQFF.

Notes on this clonotype: Its ends do not fully match the called genes, so a read error is possible. The chain carries TRBV7-2 and TRBJ2-1; possibly TRBD2 for D (6 bases). This CDR3 has 10 residues. Per the germline V gene, CDR1 is SGHTA and CDR2 is FQGNSA. CDR3 DNA sequence: TGTGCCAGCAGCTTACGCGGGGCTGATTTC. Its protein product is CASSLRGADF.

The chain joins TRBV7-2 to TRBJ2-5; D is perhaps TRBD1 (6 bases). This CDR3 is 13 amino acids long. Germline-derived CDR1 and CDR2 are SGHTA and FQGNSA. V shed 4 bases and J shed 7 bases, with 13 bases lying between them. The CDR3 nucleotides are TGTGCCAGCAGCTCGGGACAAAGCTTGACCCAGTACTTC. Amino acid sequence: CASSSGQSLTQYF. The entire variable domain, with the rest obtained from reference TRBV7-2 and TRBJ2-5, is as follows: GAGVSQSPSNKVTEKGKDVELRCDPISGHTALYWYRQSLGQGLEFLIYFQGNSAPDKSGLPSDRFSAERTGGSVSTLTIQRTQQEDSAVYLCASSSGQSLTQYFGPGTRLLVL.

This clonotype showed up just a few times. The chain links TRBV3-1 to TRBJ2-3, with a weak D call TRBD2 (5 bases). This CDR3 spans 11 amino acids. Germline CDR1 is LGHDT and CDR2 is YNNKEL (reference sequence). V was shortened by 4 bases and J by 8 bases, with 7 bases between the two germline ends. The CDR3 loop is CASSREGTQYF. DNA of the CDR3: TGTGCCAGCAGCCGAGAGGGTACGCAGTATTTT.

The chain employs TRBV27 and TRBJ1-1; D not certain. The CDR3 is 13 amino acids. Trimming pared 5 bases from V and 3 bases from J, leaving 10 bases between. CDR1 is MNHEY, CDR2 SMNVEV, per germline (reference sequence). This chain's CDR3 is CASSPYVDTEAFF. For the CDR3, the DNA is TGTGCCAGCAGTCCCTATGTGGACACTGAAGCTTTCTTT.

The chain has TRBV6-5 and TRBJ1-1, with D maybe TRBD1 (5 bases). V lost 6 bases, J lost 3 bases, and 17 bases lay in between. The CDR3 extends over 15 amino acids. Germline CDR1 is MNHEY and CDR2 is SVGAGI. This CDR3 reads CASSHSFGGYTEAFF. The CDR3 DNA sequence: TGTGCCAGCAGCCATTCCTTTGGGGGGTACACTGAAGCTTTCTTT.

This chain uses TRBV4-1 with TRBJ1-2; 7 bases line up with TRBD1. Losses at the gene ends were 5 bases for V and 2 bases for J; bases not matched to a gene: 8. CDR1 and CDR2 from the germline V gene are MGHRA and YSYEKL. The CDR3 sequence is 15 residues long. DNA for the CDR3: TGCGCCAGCAGCGAACCCGGGACAGTCAACTATGGCTACACCTTC. Residues: CASSEPGTVNYGYTF.

This clonotype showed up many times. This rearrangement joins TRBV20-1 to TRBJ2-7; D is ambiguous. V lost 1 base to trimming and J lost 0 bases, with 7 bases between them. This CDR3 has 13 amino acids. Germline values: CDR1 DFQATT, CDR2 SNEGSKA (reference sequence). DNA for the CDR3: TGCAGTGCTAGAGTAGAACCCTCCTACGAGCAGTACTTC. Translation gives CSARVEPSYEQYF.

In this sample, this clonotype turned up a few times. The chain couples TRBV7-3 to TRBJ2-1; 7 nucleotides line up with TRBD2. Germline CDR1 is SGHTA and CDR2 is FQGTGA. The CDR3 extends over 17 amino acids. Trimming removed 5 bases from V and 4 bases from J; junction bases left unmatched: 14. Here the CDR3 reads CASSPNPAGATYNEQFF. The CDR3 region has the DNA TGTGCCAGCAGCCCAAACCCCGCGGGAGCAACATACAATGAGCAGTTCTTC.

In its sample, this clonotype was seen many times. The chain employs TRBV3-1 and TRBJ2-1; D gene unclear. Trimming took 4 bases from V and 4 from J, leaving 5 bases between them. The CDR3 is made up of 12 amino acids. Germline V CDR1 and CDR2: LGHDT, YNNKEL (reference sequence). Written as DNA, the CDR3 is TGTGCCAGCAGCCTTAGGTACAATGAGCAGTTCTTC. Its translation: CASSLRYNEQFF.

This clonotype came up many times. The rearrangement links TRBV5-1 to TRBJ1-2; 7 positions match TRBD1. The CDR3 totals 13 residues. The germline CDR1 and CDR2 sequences are SGHRS and YFSETQ. With 4 bases clipped from V and 8 bases from J, the junction kept 8 bases outside the gene matches. CDR3 region: CASSTETGIGYTF. The CDR3 region has the DNA TGCGCCAGCAGCACGGAGACAGGGATCGGCTACACCTTC.

This clonotype has ten or more counts. The chain is built from TRBV5-1 and TRBJ2-7; TRBD1 matches 8 bases. This CDR3 is 15 amino acids long. The V segment lost 0 bases and the J segment 3 bases; nucleotides outside the gene matches: 5. The V gene's germline CDR1 is SGHRS and CDR2 YFSETQ. This chain's CDR3 is CASSLGGQGHYEQYV. DNA of the CDR3: TGCGCCAGCAGCTTGGGTGGACAGGGCCACTACGAGCAGTACGTC.

V gene TRBV5-1 combines with J gene TRBJ1-4, with D possibly TRBD1 on 5 matching bases. Germline CDR1 and CDR2: SGHRS and YFSETQ. Trimming pared 4 bases from V and 11 bases from J, leaving 24 bases between. The CDR3 runs to 16 residues. As DNA, the CDR3 is TGCGCCAGCAGCCAAATGGTGGGGGAAGGGCAGGAGAAACTGTTTTTT. Its protein is CASSQMVGEGQEKLFF.

The chain combines TRBV7-6 with TRBJ2-5; 9 bases agree with TRBD2. Germline V gene lookup returns CDR1 SGHVS and CDR2 FNYEAQ. The CDR3 is 15 amino acids. V trimming: 1 base; J trimming: 5 bases; junction bases outside the gene matches: 5. The CDR3 region is CASSLGSSGVETQYF. Written as DNA, the CDR3 is TGTGCCAGCAGCTTAGGTTCTAGCGGGGTGGAGACCCAGTACTTC.

The table lists this clonotype with a few counts. V is TRBV5-6 and J is TRBJ2-7; no firm D call. Germline CDR1 and CDR2: SGHDT and YYEEEE. The V end was cut by 0 bases, the J end by 1 base, with 11 bases between. This CDR3 comprises 15 residues. CDR3 bases: TGTGCCAGCAGCTTGGCCGTGGGCAGTTCCTACGAGCAGTACTTC. This translates into CASSLAVGSSYEQYF.

This clonotype was picked up many times. The CDR3 spells CASSTGPYEQYV. The CDR3 coding sequence is TGTGCCAGCAGTACAGGGCCCTACGAGCAGTACGTC. V is TRBV28 and J is TRBJ2-7; maybe TRBD1 (6 bases). This CDR3 is built from 12 residues. V was shortened by 5 bases and J by 2 bases, with 7 bases between the two germline ends. The germline V gene has CDR1 MDHEN and CDR2 SYDVKM.

This clonotype has just a few counts. This chain connects TRBV10-3 to TRBJ2-3; maybe TRBD2 (5 bases). Germline lookup yields CDR1 ENHRY and CDR2 SYGVKD. Trimming cost V 3 bases and J 2 bases, with 15 bases left between them. This CDR3 comprises 16 residues. This CDR3 is CAISDRKRDTTDTQYF. The CDR3 nucleotides are TGTGCCATCAGTGATCGGAAGAGGGATACCACAGATACGCAGTATTTT.

There are a few counts of this clonotype. The V call is TRBV7-2, the J call TRBJ1-1; D not certain. Trimming removed 5 bases at V and 4 bases at J, with 11 bases between. Germline V CDR1 and CDR2: SGHTA, FQGNSA. This CDR3 is 13 amino acids long. CDR3: CASSPSEATEAFF. The CDR3 DNA sequence: TGTGCCAGCAGCCCCTCAGAGGCCACTGAAGCTTTCTTT.

The genes are TRBV7-9 and TRBJ2-4; maybe TRBD1 (6 bases). Trimming removed 5 bases at V and 3 bases at J, with 14 bases between. CDR1 is SEHNR and CDR2 is FQNEAQ in the germline V gene (reference sequence). The CDR3 consists of 15 residues. In DNA form, the CDR3 reads TGTGCCAGCAGCCTTGCTGGGGGACACAAAAACATTCAGTACTTC. Translated: CASSLAGGHKNIQYF.